The 23 T cell receptor beta chains below all came from one sample that was sequenced in a study of cytomegalovirus exposure and HLA in healthy donors. The assay was immunoSEQ multiplex PCR, and TCRdb's table has in-frame clones only and misses some. Altogether some 210,000 clones are present, approximately 87% being singletons, with the ten largest covering 4.5% to 6%. Specimen: PBMCs. The origin of the receptors is a woman aged 18-30 years in good health and CMV-seronegative.

V and J are TRBV29-1 and TRBJ1-2, with D perhaps matching TRBD1 (5 bases). Germline CDR1 is SQVTM and CDR2 is ANQGSEA. The CDR3 runs 11 residues. The V and J ends lost 4 bases and 6 bases respectively, with 9 bases between them. Written as DNA, the CDR3 is TGCAGCGTTGTGTGGGGGAATGGCTACACCTTC. Translating gives CSVVWGNGYTF. Combining the CDR3 with reference TRBV29-1 and TRBJ1-2 gives the whole variable domain SAVISQKPSRDICQRGTSLTIQCQVDSQVTMMFWYRQQPGQSLTLIATANQGSEATYESGFVIDKFPISRPNLTFSTLTVSNMSPEDSSIYLCSVVWGNGYTFGSGTRLTVV.

DNA of the CDR3: TGTGCCACCAGCAGAGATGCCCTGGGGCCCCAGCATTTT. Protein sequence: CATSRDALGPQHF. V usage is TRBV15 and J usage is TRBJ1-5; D call uncertain. V was cut by 0 bases and J by 9 bases, with 9 bases left in between. The CDR3 sequence is 13 residues long. Germline CDR1 and CDR2: LNHNV and YYDKDF (reference sequence).

The rearrangement links TRBV5-6 to TRBJ1-3, with TRBD1 identical over 8 bases. J was trimmed by 2 bases and V by 2 bases; bases with no gene match: 3. The germline CDR1 and CDR2 sequences are SGHDT and YYEEEE. The CDR3 totals 15 residues. CDR3 amino acids: CASSFGRGPGNTIYF. CDR3 DNA sequence: TGTGCCAGCAGCTTCGGCAGGGGGCCTGGAAACACCATATATTTT.

A few counts support this clone. This sequence joins TRBV18 and TRBJ1-4; 7 nucleotides match TRBD1. The CDR3 totals 15 residues. V gave up 3 bases and J gave up 5 bases; unmatched junction bases: 6. Germline CDR1 KGHSH, CDR2 LQKENI. CDR3 sequence: CASSPNGRGNEKLFF. Here the CDR3 DNA reads TGTGCCAGCTCACCCAACGGCAGGGGGAATGAAAAACTGTTTTTT.

The chain recombines TRBV9 with TRBJ2-3; weak D call: TRBD2 (5 bases). Trimming took 4 bases from V and 5 from J, leaving 20 bases between them. This CDR3 spans 16 amino acids. Germline assignment: CDR1 SGDLS and CDR2 YYNGEE. CDR3 loop: CASSLSLGETGDTQYF. The DNA of the CDR3 is TGTGCCAGCAGCTTAAGCCTTGGGGAGACCGGAGATACGCAGTATTTT.

The chain employs TRBV13 and TRBJ2-2; 8 bases align to TRBD2. V gave up 0 bases and J gave up 5 bases; unmatched junction bases: 8. This CDR3 region has 17 residues. The germline CDR1 and CDR2 sequences are PRHDT and FYEKMQ (reference sequence). CDR3 in DNA: TGTGCCAGCAGCTTAGGGCGGGGGGTCCCTTGGACCGGGGAGCTGTTTTTT. This codes for CASSLGRGVPWTGELFF.

V is TRBV2 and J is TRBJ2-5; a possible D gene is TRBD2 (5 bases). The V gene lost 2 bases and the J gene lost 5 bases, with 12 bases spanning the gap. The CDR3 has 14 residues. Per germline, CDR1 SNHLY and CDR2 FYNNEI. Here the CDR3 DNA reads TGTGCCAGCAGTGAAAGCGGAGGAACTGAGACCCAGTACTTC. Protein product: CASSESGGTETQYF. The full variable domain, its missing parts supplied by reference TRBV2 and TRBJ2-5, is EPEVTQTPSHQVTQMGQEVILRCVPISNHLYFYWYRQILGQKVEFLVSFYNNEISEKSEIFDDQFSVERPDGSNFTLKIRSTKLEDSAMYFCASSESGGTETQYFGPGTRLLVL.

The chain carries TRBV11-2 and TRBJ2-2; D unclear. CDR1 SGHAT and CDR2 FQNNGV come from the germline V gene. Trimming stripped 2 bases from V and 4 bases from J, with 5 bases between. The CDR3 totals 13 residues. CDR3 sequence (DNA): TGTGCCAGCAGCTTACTTTCCACCGGGGAGCTGTTTTTT. Protein product: CASSLLSTGELFF.

This chain joins TRBV2 and TRBJ2-1; 9 nucleotides agree with TRBD2. Looked up from germline, CDR1 is SNHLY and CDR2 is FYNNEI. V was pared by 9 bases and J by 11 bases, with 14 bases of the junction left unmatched. The CDR3 has 14 residues. CDR3 sequence reads: CASSTSGQIGKQFF. The CDR3 coding sequence is TGTGCCAGTTCGACTAGCGGCCAGATCGGGAAGCAGTTCTTC.

This clone was counted between two and nine times. This sequence joins TRBV29-1 and TRBJ2-3; 15 bases fit TRBD2. The CDR3 spans 15 residues. Trimming removed 5 bases from V and 2 bases from J; junction bases left unmatched: 2. CDR1 is SQVTM, CDR2 ANQGSEA, per germline. The CDR3 bases are TGCAGCGTTCGGACTAGCGGGGGGGCCACAGATACGCAGTATTTT. Amino acids: CSVRTSGGATDTQYF.

The rearrangement joins TRBV5-6 to TRBJ2-3, with TRBD1 identical over 8 bases. The CDR3 has 14 amino acids. Losses at the gene ends were 2 bases for V and 5 bases for J; bases not matched to a gene: 4. CDR1 and CDR2 (germline): SGHDT, YYEEEE. As DNA, the CDR3 is TGTGCCAGCAGCTTCTGGACAGGGCGAGATACGCAGTATTTT. Its protein product is CASSFWTGRDTQYF.

The V call is TRBV19, the J call TRBJ2-7; D not certain. The CDR3 runs 15 residues. The germline V gene has CDR1 LNHDA and CDR2 SQIVND (reference sequence). V lost 1 base, J lost 0 bases, and 10 bases lay in between. CDR3 in amino acids: CASSIGGGSSYEQYF. The CDR3 nucleotides read TGTGCCAGTAGTATAGGCGGCGGTAGCTCCTACGAGCAGTACTTC.

This chain connects TRBV5-1 to TRBJ2-2, with D tentatively TRBD1 (6 bases). V was pared by 3 bases and J by 4 bases, with 16 bases between. The CDR3 is made up of 16 amino acids. The V gene's germline CDR1 is SGHRS and CDR2 YFSETQ. The CDR3: CASSSGQGMSTGELFF. The CDR3, as DNA: TGCGCCAGCAGCTCTGGGCAGGGGATGAGCACCGGGGAGCTGTTTTTT.

The genes are TRBV19 and TRBJ2-4, with D possibly being TRBD2 (7 bases). Trimming cost V 3 bases and J 6 bases, with 15 bases left between them. The CDR3 spans 15 residues. Looked up from germline, CDR1 is LNHDA and CDR2 is SQIVND (reference sequence). CDR3 nucleotide sequence: TGTGCCAGTAGTATTAGGCGGGGGCCATCAAACATTCAGTACTTC. Amino acids: CASSIRRGPSNIQYF.

This rearrangement joins TRBV6-5 to TRBJ1-1, with D possibly TRBD1 on 5 matching bases. Germline lookup yields CDR1 MNHEY and CDR2 SVGAGI. This CDR3 has 14 amino acids. V dropped 1 base and J dropped 3 bases, with 9 bases sitting between them. CDR3 nucleotides: TGTGCCAGCAGTTACTTGGGGGAAGACACTGAAGCTTTCTTT. Its translation is CASSYLGEDTEAFF.

The count of this clone is one. The chain recombines TRBV5-1 with TRBJ2-1; TRBD2 aligns across 12 bases. The CDR3 is 15 amino acids. Per the germline V gene, CDR1 is SGHRS and CDR2 is YFSETQ. The V segment lost 0 bases and the J segment 9 bases; nucleotides outside the gene matches: 4. The CDR3 DNA is TGCGCCAGCAGCTTGGGTCTAGCGGGAGGGGGTGAGCAGTTCTTC. Residues: CASSLGLAGGGEQFF.

The V gene is TRBV7-6, the J gene TRBJ2-2; D is unresolved. V gave up 1 base and J gave up 5 bases, with 11 bases separating them. In germline, CDR1 is SGHVS, CDR2 FNYEAQ. CDR3 length equals 15 residues. CDR3 nucleotide sequence: TGTGCCAGCAGCTTAGGGCCTGGGCGTACCGGGGAGCTGTTTTTT. Amino acids: CASSLGPGRTGELFF.

This chain's CDR3 is CASSAGPNNEKLFF. The CDR3 DNA follows: TGTGCCAGCAGTGCGGGACCGAATAATGAAAAACTGTTTTTT. J is TRBJ1-4 and V is TRBV2, with D possibly TRBD1 on 5 matching bases. Trimming shortened V by 4 bases and J by 4 bases, and 10 bases separated the two germline ends. The germline V gene has CDR1 SNHLY and CDR2 FYNNEI. The CDR3 covers 14 residues.

This clone was seen once. This chain joins TRBV6-6 and TRBJ1-1; the match to TRBD1 covers 8 bases. Looked up from germline, CDR1 is MNHNY and CDR2 is SVGAGI (reference sequence). This CDR3 spans 11 amino acids. The V segment lost 5 bases and the J segment 9 bases; nucleotides outside the gene matches: 2. The CDR3 region has the DNA TGTGCCAGCAGTCAGGGGGCACAAGCTTTCTTT. Translation gives CASSQGAQAFF.

The chain combines TRBV27 with TRBJ1-2; D may be TRBD1 (5 bases). The ends were cut back, 2 bases at V and 2 bases at J, with 18 bases in the middle. Germline V gene sequence: CDR1 MNHEY, CDR2 SMNVEV (reference sequence). The CDR3 has 17 residues. The CDR3 bases are TGTGCCAGCAGTTTACGACCGACCACAGGACCGAACTATGGCTACACCTTC. Amino acid sequence: CASSLRPTTGPNYGYTF.

Written as DNA, the CDR3 is TGTGCCAGCAGCTTGGATCTGCGGGAGGAGTACGAGCAGTACTTC. Residues: CASSLDLREEYEQYF. J is TRBJ2-7 and V is TRBV5-4; 8 positions agree with TRBD2. CDR1 and CDR2 from the germline V gene are SGHNT and YYREEE (reference sequence). V lost 0 bases and J lost 4; bases outside the gene matches: 6. CDR3 size: 15 residues.

In DNA, the CDR3 is TGTGCCAGCATCCCCCGGGGACATCCACGGGGTACTGAAGCTTTCTTT. It codes for CASIPRGHPRGTEAFF. The chain has TRBV28 and TRBJ1-1, with D maybe TRBD1 (6 bases). The CDR3 has 16 residues. Germline lookup yields CDR1 MDHEN and CDR2 SYDVKM. V was cut by 7 bases and J by 5 bases, with 23 bases left in between.

As for this clone: Within the sample, other DNA sequences also encode this same CDR3. The chain's CDR3 is CASSIMRGGGETQYF. The CDR3 nucleotides are TGTGCCAGCAGTATTATGCGGGGGGGTGGGGAGACCCAGTACTTC. The rearrangement joins TRBV6-1 to TRBJ2-5; 9 nucleotides match TRBD2. Unmatched junction bases numbered 9, after V lost 5 bases and J lost 5 bases. Germline lookup yields CDR1 MNHNS and CDR2 SASEGT. The CDR3 spans 15 residues.